The 26 T cell receptor beta chains in this list originate from one sample, sequenced in a study of blood T cell repertoires in COVID-19. The data were produced by immunoSEQ multiplex PCR, yet TCRdb's version contains in-frame clones alone and is incomplete. The sample contains approximately 200,000 clones, 84% of which appear only once. Sequenced input: peripheral blood. The receptors here all came from a woman aged 60-70 years who had recovered from COVID-19.

The gene calls are TRBV6-4 and TRBJ2-2; 7 bases map to TRBD2. The CDR3 totals 15 residues. The J segment lost 5 bases and the V segment lost 6 bases, leaving 9 bases of the junction unmatched. The germline V gene encodes CDR1 MRHNA and CDR2 SNTAGT. The CDR3, as DNA: TGTGCCAGCAGCAGGGACTACCACATAACCGGGGAGCTGTTTTTT. Residues: CASSRDYHITGELFF.

The chain uses TRBV7-2 and TRBJ2-4, with 9 bases identical to TRBD1. J gave up 11 bases and V 1 base, and 6 bases lay outside the gene matches. The germline gives CDR1 SGHTA, CDR2 FQGNSA. This CDR3 has 14 amino acids. The CDR3 region has the DNA TGTGCCAGCAGCTTAGTGGCGGGGGACAGGGTTCAGTACTTC. It yields the protein CASSLVAGDRVQYF.

The CDR3 is CASSGTGTGISGYTF. In DNA, the CDR3 is TGTGCCAGCAGTGGAACCGGGACAGGGATCTCTGGCTACACCTTC. This chain links TRBV2 with TRBJ1-2, with 9 bases identical to TRBD1. The CDR3 has 15 residues. The germline gives CDR1 SNHLY, CDR2 FYNNEI. The V gene end was trimmed by 4 bases and the J gene end by 7 bases; junction bases not matched to a gene: 10. The full variable domain, its missing parts supplied by reference TRBV2 and TRBJ1-2, is EPEVTQTPSHQVTQMGQEVILRCVPISNHLYFYWYRQILGQKVEFLVSFYNNEISEKSEIFDDQFSVERPDGSNFTLKIRSTKLEDSAMYFCASSGTGTGISGYTFGSGTRLTVV.

The chain couples TRBV2 to TRBJ1-2, with D perhaps TRBD1 (5 bases). In germline, CDR1 is SNHLY, CDR2 FYNNEI. Trimming removed 4 bases from V and 3 bases from J, with 15 bases in between. This CDR3 comprises 15 residues. The CDR3 spells CASSGSTVQHYGYTF. The CDR3 DNA follows: TGTGCCAGCAGTGGGTCGACAGTCCAACACTATGGCTACACCTTC.

The chain carries TRBV30 and TRBJ1-6, with 9 bases that match TRBD1. Germline-derived CDR1 and CDR2 are GTSNPN and SVGIG (reference sequence). Losses at the gene ends were 3 bases for V and 2 bases for J; bases not matched to a gene: 5. The CDR3 sequence is 16 residues long. The DNA of the CDR3 is TGTGCCTGGAGCGAAGACAGGGGGACCTATAATTCACCCCTCCACTTT. Amino acids: CAWSEDRGTYNSPLHF.

The rearrangement links TRBV5-6 to TRBJ1-6; TRBD1 might be the D (5 bases). This CDR3 spans 16 amino acids. CDR1 SGHDT and CDR2 YYEEEE come from the germline V gene. Trimming cost V 2 bases and J 8 bases, with 17 bases left between them. CDR3 in DNA: TGTGCCAGCAGCTTTTTTGGGGCGGGGGAGGATTCACCCCTCCACTTT. Translation: CASSFFGAGEDSPLHF. Full variable domain (outside the CDR3, taken from reference TRBV5-6 and TRBJ1-6): DAGVTQSPTHLIKTRGQQVTLRCSPKSGHDTVSWYQQALGQGPQFIFQYYEEEERQRGNFPDRFSGHQFPNYSSELNVNALLLGDSALYLCASSFFGAGEDSPLHFGNGTRLTVT.

The CDR3 spells CASRGDSVTGELFF. CDR3 nucleotide sequence: TGTGCCAGCAGGGGTGATAGCGTAACCGGGGAGCTGTTTTTT. This chain links TRBV2 with TRBJ2-2; D may be TRBD2 (5 bases). Germline V lookup: CDR1 SNHLY, CDR2 FYNNEI. Trimming left V 6 bases short and J 5 bases short, with 13 bases between. CDR3 length: 14 residues.

The chain is built from TRBV2 and TRBJ2-5, with D perhaps matching TRBD2 (7 bases). Trimming removed 10 bases from V and 0 bases from J, with 15 bases in between. The V gene's germline CDR1 is SNHLY and CDR2 FYNNEI. This CDR3 comprises 14 residues. The CDR3 nucleotides are TGTGCCACCCGAAGGGGGGGGTACCAAGAGACCCAGTACTTC. Its translation is CATRRGGYQETQYF.

The chain joins TRBV7-2 to TRBJ1-2, with D possibly TRBD1 on 5 matching bases. The V end lost 4 bases, the J end lost 4 bases, and 13 bases lay between the germline ends. CDR1 and CDR2 (germline): SGHTA, FQGNSA. The CDR3 covers 14 residues. CDR3 loop: CASSSDAGLYGYTF. In DNA form, the CDR3 reads TGTGCCAGCAGCTCCGACGCGGGGCTCTATGGCTACACCTTC.

The V call is TRBV7-9, the J call TRBJ1-4; no definite D call. Germline V lookup: CDR1 SEHNR, CDR2 FQNEAQ (reference sequence). The CDR3 runs 14 residues. The V and J ends lost 0 bases and 0 bases respectively, with 2 bases between them. The CDR3 DNA reads as TGTGCCAGCAGCTTAGCTACAACTAATGAAAAACTGTTTTTT. It yields the protein CASSLATTNEKLFF. The complete variable domain, with remaining parts taken from reference TRBV7-9 and TRBJ1-4, reads DTGVSQNPRHKITKRGQNVTFRCDPISEHNRLYWYRQTLGQGPEFLTYFQNEAQLEKSRLLSDRFSAERPKGSFSTLEIQRTEQGDSAMYLCASSLATTNEKLFFGSGTQLSVL.

This chain uses TRBV5-1 with TRBJ2-7; D remains unclear. The CDR3 length is 13 residues. The germline V gene encodes CDR1 SGHRS and CDR2 YFSETQ. Trimming pared 2 bases from V and 3 bases from J, leaving 9 bases between. CDR3 in amino acids: CASSLNRDYEQYF. The CDR3, as DNA: TGCGCCAGCAGCTTAAACAGAGACTACGAGCAGTACTTC.

The chain links TRBV6-5 to TRBJ2-5, with a possible D match to TRBD1 (5 bases). In germline, CDR1 is MNHEY, CDR2 SVGAGI. Trimming took 4 bases from V and 5 from J, leaving 8 bases between them. The CDR3 extends over 12 amino acids. The CDR3 here is CASSLTDETQYF. The DNA of the CDR3 is TGTGCCAGCAGTTTGACAGATGAGACCCAGTACTTC.

The chain links TRBV7-3 to TRBJ2-1; 8 nucleotides match TRBD1. The CDR3 contains 11 residues. J lost 15 bases, V lost 3 bases, and 4 bases had no gene match. Germline CDR1 reads SGHTA; CDR2 reads FQGTGA. As DNA, the CDR3 is TGTGCCAGCAGCTTCCGGGACAGGTTGTTCTTC. Translation gives CASSFRDRLFF.

This clone was detected only a few times. This rearrangement joins TRBV3-1 (or the pseudogene TRBV3-2) to TRBJ2-5; 10 bases are shared with TRBD1. J gave up 5 bases and V 6 bases, and 12 bases lay outside the gene matches. The CDR3 length is 16 residues. In germline, CDR1 is LGHDT, CDR2 YNNKEL (reference sequence). CDR3 in amino acids: CASSRLGGQGDETQYF. The CDR3 DNA reads as TGTGCCAGCAGTCGACTAGGAGGACAGGGGGATGAGACCCAGTACTTC.

The V gene is TRBV18, the J gene TRBJ1-4; TRBD1 aligns across 7 bases. Germline CDR1 and CDR2: KGHSH and LQKENI. Trimming took 4 bases from V and 4 from J; bases not matched to a gene: 6. There are 15 residues in the CDR3. The CDR3 DNA is TGTGCCAGCTCACACAGGGGACTGATTAATGAAAAACTGTTTTTT. Translating gives CASSHRGLINEKLFF.

The genes are TRBV19 and TRBJ2-2, with 10 bases aligning to TRBD2. The CDR3 length is 15 residues. The V gene's germline CDR1 is LNHDA and CDR2 SQIVND (reference sequence). Trimming at V came to 5 bases and at J to 6 bases, leaving 6 bases not matched to a gene. The CDR3 DNA sequence: TGTGCCAGTAGTCTCCTAGCGGGGGCGGCCGGGGAGCTGTTTTTT. Translation gives CASSLLAGAAGELFF.

The CDR3 bases are TGTGCCAGCAGCCCCCGGGGAGGAACTGAAGCTTTCTTT. It specifies CASSPRGGTEAFF. The chain employs TRBV7-3 and TRBJ1-1; D is undetermined. Germline V gene sequence: CDR1 SGHTA, CDR2 FQGTGA. The CDR3 extends over 13 amino acids. The germline V and J ends were trimmed by 5 bases and 5 bases, with 12 bases remaining between them.

The chain couples TRBV7-2 to TRBJ2-2, with D perhaps TRBD1 (8 bases). V was pared by 5 bases and J by 15 bases, with 16 bases between. Germline V gives CDR1 SGHTA, CDR2 FQGNSA. The CDR3 is 12 amino acids. The CDR3 sequence: CASSRQGRGLFF. Written as DNA, the CDR3 is TGTGCCAGCAGCAGACAGGGGAGGGGGTTGTTTTTT.

V and J are TRBV19 and TRBJ1-1; D is unclear. The ends were cut back, 3 bases at V and 5 bases at J, with 10 bases in the middle. Per the germline V gene, CDR1 is LNHDA and CDR2 is SQIVND (reference sequence). The CDR3 is 13 amino acids. The CDR3 region is CASSMLTGTEAFF. As DNA, the CDR3 is TGTGCCAGTAGTATGTTGACCGGGACTGAAGCTTTCTTT.

The genes are TRBV6-5 and TRBJ2-1; 10 bases fit TRBD1. The CDR3 covers 15 residues. Germline values: CDR1 MNHEY, CDR2 SVGAGI. Losses at the gene ends were 6 bases for V and 9 bases for J; bases not matched to a gene: 11. DNA of the CDR3: TGTGCCAGCAGCCCCCAGGGACAGGGGCCTTTTGAGCAGTTCTTC. It encodes CASSPQGQGPFEQFF.

The chain carries TRBV7-2 and TRBJ2-1, with 8 bases lining up with TRBD2. CDR1 SGHTA and CDR2 FQGNSA come from the germline V gene. V lost 1 base and J lost 8; bases outside the gene matches: 1. CDR3 length equals 13 residues. The CDR3 DNA reads as TGTGCCAGCAGCTTAGTGACTAGCGATGAGCAGTTCTTC. Translation: CASSLVTSDEQFF. Using reference TRBV7-2 and TRBJ2-1 for the parts outside the CDR3, the full variable domain is GAGVSQSPSNKVTEKGKDVELRCDPISGHTALYWYRQSLGQGLEFLIYFQGNSAPDKSGLPSDRFSAERTGGSVSTLTIQRTQQEDSAVYLCASSLVTSDEQFFGPGTRLTVL.

The V and J genes are TRBV19 and TRBJ1-6; 11 bases align to TRBD1. The CDR3 runs 15 residues. With V trimmed by 4 bases and J by 8 bases, 4 bases remained unmatched. The germline gives CDR1 LNHDA, CDR2 SQIVND (reference sequence). Written as DNA, the CDR3 is TGTGCCAGTAGTAGGAGGGGACAGGGGGATTCACCCCTCCACTTT. This encodes CASSRRGQGDSPLHF.

This chain links TRBV7-3 with TRBJ2-5, with D hard to call. V lost 4 bases, J lost 5 bases, and 11 bases lay in between. Germline V CDR1 and CDR2: SGHTA, FQGTGA. The CDR3 is made up of 13 amino acids. The CDR3 nucleotides are TGTGCCAGCAGCTCAGAAGAGGAGGAGACCCAGTACTTC. Translated: CASSSEEEETQYF.

This sequence joins TRBV24-1 and TRBJ2-1; 8 nucleotides align to TRBD2. This CDR3 spans 14 amino acids. Germline-derived CDR1 and CDR2 are KGHDR and SFDVKD. Trimming removed 5 bases from V and 7 bases from J; junction bases left unmatched: 6. This CDR3 reads CATSAREGYNEQFF. For the CDR3, the DNA is TGTGCCACCAGTGCCCGGGAGGGGTATAATGAGCAGTTCTTC.

This rearrangement joins TRBV27 to TRBJ1-1, with 8 bases matching TRBD1. Germline-derived CDR1 and CDR2 are MNHEY and SMNVEV (reference sequence). V dropped 2 bases and J dropped 5; count of bases not matched to a gene: 1. The length of the CDR3 is 13 residues. CDR3 loop: CASSLDRGTEAFF. The CDR3 nucleotides are TGTGCCAGCAGTTTAGACAGGGGAACTGAAGCTTTCTTT.

The genes are TRBV10-3 and TRBJ2-3, with D hard to call. Germline-derived CDR1 and CDR2 are ENHRY and SYGVKD. Trimming removed 0 bases from V and 5 bases from J, with 9 bases in between. This CDR3 region has 14 residues. CDR3 residues: CAISESIARDTQYF. The CDR3 DNA reads as TGTGCCATCAGTGAGTCTATCGCCAGAGATACGCAGTATTTT.